This TCR beta chain was profiled in a study of blood T cell repertoires in COVID-19. Germline CDR1 is SGHDT and CDR2 is YYEEEE. CDR3 size: 15 residues. The J segment lost 4 bases and the V segment lost 4 bases, leaving 8 bases of the junction unmatched. In the original workflow: Reference gene primer amplification gave estimated nucleated cell counts. TCRdb's table, derived via immunoSEQ multiplex PCR, lists solely in-frame clones and lacks some. The DNA gave D and trimming, while V, J and clone size come from that table. The profile shows around 360,000 clones, approximately 87% of them singletons. The chain couples TRBV5-6 to TRBJ1-2; TRBD1 agrees at 9 bases. Material: PBMCs or T cells enriched from blood (not recorded which). The sequence came from a man between 40 and 49 years old in a cohort exposed to, infected with or recovered from COVID-19 (not recorded which). CDR3 DNA: TGTGCCAGCAGCCCGGGACAGGGAAGAGGCTATGGCTACACCTTC. It is translated as CASSPGQGRGYGYTF.